This TCR beta chain was retrieved from a study of T cells in Graves' hyperthyroidism and ophthalmopathy. Study overall: Peripheral blood sampling occurred at initial diagnosis, before any treatment.

This clonotype was seen ten or more times. Researchers took RNA transcripts and amplified the TCR beta CDR3 regions from them. The HTBI primer set served for first-round RT-PCR of the TCR CDR3. TCRdb recomputed calls from the multiplex PCR reads with MiXCR, one row per CDR3 protein. Here the sample spans fewer than 900,000 distinct CDR3 sequences, 15% to 20% being singletons. For the diagnoses, clinical symptoms, serum thyroxine and TRAb, thyroid ultrasound and orbital computed tomography were used. V lost 8 bases and J lost 8, with 21 bases in between. The CDR3 length is 14 residues. From germline, CDR1 is MNHNS and CDR2 SASEGT.

This receptor was obtained from a woman aged 50 to 65 with Graves' hyperthyroidism that later progressed to Graves' ophthalmopathy. Specimen: blood. The chain uses TRBV6-1 and TRBJ1-1, with D perhaps matching TRBD1 (5 bases). CDR3 DNA: TGTGCCAGCCTTCCTCAGGGATGGGAGACCGAAGCTTTCTTT. It encodes CASLPQGWETEAFF.